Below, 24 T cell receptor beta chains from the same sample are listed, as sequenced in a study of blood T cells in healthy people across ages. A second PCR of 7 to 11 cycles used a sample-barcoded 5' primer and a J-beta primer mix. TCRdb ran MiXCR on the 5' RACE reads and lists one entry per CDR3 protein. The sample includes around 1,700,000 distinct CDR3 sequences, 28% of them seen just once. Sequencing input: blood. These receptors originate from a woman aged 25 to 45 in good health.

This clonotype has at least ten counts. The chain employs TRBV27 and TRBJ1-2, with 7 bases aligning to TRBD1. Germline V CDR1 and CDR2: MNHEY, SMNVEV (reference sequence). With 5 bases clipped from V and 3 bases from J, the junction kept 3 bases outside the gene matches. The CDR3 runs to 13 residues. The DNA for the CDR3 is TGTGCCAGCAGTCACGACAGGGACTATGGCTACACCTTC. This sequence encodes CASSHDRDYGYTF.

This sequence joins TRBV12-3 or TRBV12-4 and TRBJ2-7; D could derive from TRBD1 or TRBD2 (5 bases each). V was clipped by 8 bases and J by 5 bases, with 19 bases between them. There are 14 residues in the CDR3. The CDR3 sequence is CASSERGSANEQYF. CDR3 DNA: TGTGCCAGCTCTGAGAGGGGTAGTGCCAACGAGCAGTACTTC.

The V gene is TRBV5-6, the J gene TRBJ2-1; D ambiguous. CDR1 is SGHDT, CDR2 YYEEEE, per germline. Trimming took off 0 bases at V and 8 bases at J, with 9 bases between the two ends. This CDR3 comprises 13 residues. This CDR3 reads CASSLGGVDEQFF. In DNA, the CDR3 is TGTGCCAGCAGCTTGGGTGGTGTTGATGAGCAGTTCTTC.

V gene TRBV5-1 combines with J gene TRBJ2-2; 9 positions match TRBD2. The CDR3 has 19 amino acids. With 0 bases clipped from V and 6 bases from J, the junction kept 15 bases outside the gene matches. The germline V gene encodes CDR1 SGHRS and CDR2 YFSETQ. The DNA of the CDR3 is TGCGCCAGCAGCTTGGGGCGTTTGTCCGTAGCGGGGGCTTCCGGGGAGCTGTTTTTT. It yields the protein CASSLGRLSVAGASGELFF.

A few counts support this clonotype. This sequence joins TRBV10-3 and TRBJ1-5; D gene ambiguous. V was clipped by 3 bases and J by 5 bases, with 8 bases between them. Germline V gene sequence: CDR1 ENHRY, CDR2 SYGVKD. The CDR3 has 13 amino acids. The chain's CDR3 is CAISDPDYQPQHF. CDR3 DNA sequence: TGTGCCATCAGTGATCCGGACTATCAGCCCCAGCATTTT.

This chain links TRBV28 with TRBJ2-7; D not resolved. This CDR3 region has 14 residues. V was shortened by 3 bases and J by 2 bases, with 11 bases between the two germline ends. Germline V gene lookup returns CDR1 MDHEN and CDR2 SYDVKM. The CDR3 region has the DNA TGTGCCAGCAGTTTCACGGACCTACCCTACGAGCAGTACTTC. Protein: CASSFTDLPYEQYF.

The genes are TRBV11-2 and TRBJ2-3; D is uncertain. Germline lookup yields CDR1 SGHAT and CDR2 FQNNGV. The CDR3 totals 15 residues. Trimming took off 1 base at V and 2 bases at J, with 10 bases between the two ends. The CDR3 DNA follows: TGTGCCAGCAGCTTAGGCGCCAGGAACACAGATACGCAGTATTTT. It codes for CASSLGARNTDTQYF.

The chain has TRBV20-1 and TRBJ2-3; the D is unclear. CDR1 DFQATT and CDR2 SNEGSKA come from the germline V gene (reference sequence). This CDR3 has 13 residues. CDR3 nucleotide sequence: TGCGGTGTAGGCGGTCCTAGCACAGATACGCAGTATTTT. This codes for CGVGGPSTDTQYF.

CDR3 in amino acids: CASSPTSWGNQPQHF. The CDR3 DNA follows: TGTGCCAGCAGCCCCACAAGTTGGGGCAATCAGCCCCAGCATTTT. V and J are TRBV7-9 and TRBJ1-5, with D hard to call. Trimming left V 5 bases short and J 2 bases short, with 13 bases between. The CDR3 runs to 15 residues. Germline V gene sequence: CDR1 SEHNR, CDR2 FQNEAQ (reference sequence).

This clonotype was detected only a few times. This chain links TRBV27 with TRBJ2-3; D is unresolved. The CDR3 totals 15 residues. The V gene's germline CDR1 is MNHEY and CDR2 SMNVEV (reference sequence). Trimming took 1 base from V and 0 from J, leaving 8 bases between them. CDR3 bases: TGTGCCAGCAGTTTATATAGGGCCAGCACAGATACGCAGTATTTT. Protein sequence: CASSLYRASTDTQYF.

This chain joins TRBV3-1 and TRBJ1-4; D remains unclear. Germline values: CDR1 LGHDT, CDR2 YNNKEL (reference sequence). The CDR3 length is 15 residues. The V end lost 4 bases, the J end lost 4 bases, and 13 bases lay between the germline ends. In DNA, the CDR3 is TGTGCCAGCAGCCTCTGGACGGGCGGTAATGAAAAACTGTTTTTT. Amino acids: CASSLWTGGNEKLFF.

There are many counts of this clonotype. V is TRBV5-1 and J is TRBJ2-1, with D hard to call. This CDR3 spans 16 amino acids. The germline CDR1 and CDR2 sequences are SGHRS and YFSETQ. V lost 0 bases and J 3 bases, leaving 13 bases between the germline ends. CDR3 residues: CASSLEGLGYYNEQFF. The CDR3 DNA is TGCGCCAGCAGCTTGGAAGGGCTCGGGTACTACAATGAGCAGTTCTTC.

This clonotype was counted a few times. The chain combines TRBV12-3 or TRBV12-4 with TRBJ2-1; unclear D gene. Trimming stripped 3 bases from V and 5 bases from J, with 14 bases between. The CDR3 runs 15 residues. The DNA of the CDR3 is TGTGCCAGCAGTTTCCGGGCTAACGAGAACAATGAGCAGTTCTTC. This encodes CASSFRANENNEQFF.

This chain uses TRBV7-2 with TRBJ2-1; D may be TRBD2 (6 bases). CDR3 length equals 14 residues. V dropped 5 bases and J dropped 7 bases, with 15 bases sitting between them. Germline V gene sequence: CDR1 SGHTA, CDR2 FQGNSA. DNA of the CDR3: TGTGCCAGCAGCCCAGGGATAAGCGGGAATGAGCAGTTCTTC. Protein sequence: CASSPGISGNEQFF. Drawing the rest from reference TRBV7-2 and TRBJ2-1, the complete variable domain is GAGVSQSPSNKVTEKGKDVELRCDPISGHTALYWYRQSLGQGLEFLIYFQGNSAPDKSGLPSDRFSAERTGGSVSTLTIQRTQQEDSAVYLCASSPGISGNEQFFGPGTRLTVL.

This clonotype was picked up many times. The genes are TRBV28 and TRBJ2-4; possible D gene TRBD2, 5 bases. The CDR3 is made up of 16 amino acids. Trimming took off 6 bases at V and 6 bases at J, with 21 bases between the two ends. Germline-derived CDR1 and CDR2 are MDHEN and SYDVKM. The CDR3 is CASSAPGMAGVNIQYF. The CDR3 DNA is TGTGCCAGCAGCGCCCCGGGGATGGCGGGTGTAAACATTCAGTACTTC. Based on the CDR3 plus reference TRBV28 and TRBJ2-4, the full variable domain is DVKVTQSSRYLVKRTGEKVFLECVQDMDHENMFWYRQDPGLGLRLIYFSYDVKMKEKGDIPEGYSVSREKKERFSLILESASTNQTSMYLCASSAPGMAGVNIQYFGAGTRLSVL.

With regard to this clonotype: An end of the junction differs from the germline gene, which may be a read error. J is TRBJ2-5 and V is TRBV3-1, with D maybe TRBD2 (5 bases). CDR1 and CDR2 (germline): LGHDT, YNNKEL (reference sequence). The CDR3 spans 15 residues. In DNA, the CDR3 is TGTGCCGGCAGCCAAGATTCCCGGGAAGGAGAGACCCAGTACTTC. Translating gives CAGSQDSREGETQYF.

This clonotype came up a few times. CDR3 sequence reads: CASSEGTPRMNTEAFF. For the CDR3, the DNA is TGTGCCAGCAGCGAGGGGACACCTAGGATGAACACTGAAGCTTTCTTT. J is TRBJ1-1 and V is TRBV9, with a tentative D call TRBD1 (6 bases). Trimming removed 3 bases from V and 0 bases from J, with 15 bases in between. Germline values: CDR1 SGDLS, CDR2 YYNGEE. CDR3 length: 16 amino acids.

CDR3: CSARPNPGQSDGYTF. The CDR3 DNA is TGCAGTGCTAGACCTAACCCCGGACAGTCGGATGGCTACACCTTC. The gene calls are TRBV20-1 and TRBJ1-2; D perhaps matches TRBD1 (6 bases). Germline V gene sequence: CDR1 DFQATT, CDR2 SNEGSKA (reference sequence). CDR3 length: 15 amino acids. V lost 2 bases and J lost 6, with 19 bases in between.

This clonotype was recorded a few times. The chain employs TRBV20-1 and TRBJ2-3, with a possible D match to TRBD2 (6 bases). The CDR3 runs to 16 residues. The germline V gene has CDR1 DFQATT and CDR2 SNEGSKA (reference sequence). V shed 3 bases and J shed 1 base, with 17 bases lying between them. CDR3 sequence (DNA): TGCAGTGCTAGCCGAGCTGGAGGGCGTCGCACAGATACGCAGTATTTT. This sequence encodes CSASRAGGRRTDTQYF.

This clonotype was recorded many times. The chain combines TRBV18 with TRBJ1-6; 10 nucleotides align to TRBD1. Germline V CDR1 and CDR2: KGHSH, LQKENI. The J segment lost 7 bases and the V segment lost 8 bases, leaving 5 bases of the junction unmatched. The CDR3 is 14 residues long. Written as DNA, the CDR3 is TGTGCCAGCAGCCCGGACAGGGGGAATTCACCCCTCCACTTT. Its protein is CASSPDRGNSPLHF. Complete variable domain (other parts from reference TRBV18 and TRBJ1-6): NAGVMQNPRHLVRRRGQEARLRCSPMKGHSHVYWYRQLPEEGLKFMVYLQKENIIDESGMPKERFSAEFPKEGPSILRIQQVVRGDSAAYFCASSPDRGNSPLHFGNGTRLTVT.

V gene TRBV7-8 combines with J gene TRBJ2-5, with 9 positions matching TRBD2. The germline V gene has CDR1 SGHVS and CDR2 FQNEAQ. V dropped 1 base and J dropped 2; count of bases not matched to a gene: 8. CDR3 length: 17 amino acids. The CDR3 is CASSLERGGREQETQYF. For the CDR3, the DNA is TGTGCCAGCAGCTTAGAGAGGGGCGGGAGGGAACAAGAGACCCAGTACTTC.

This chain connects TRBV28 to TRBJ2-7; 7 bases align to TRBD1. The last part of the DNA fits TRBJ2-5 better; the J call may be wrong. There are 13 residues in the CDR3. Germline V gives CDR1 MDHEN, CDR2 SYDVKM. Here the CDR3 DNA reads TGTGCCACCACTACAGGGGTGCTAGGGACCCAGTACTTC. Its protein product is CATTTGVLGTQYF.

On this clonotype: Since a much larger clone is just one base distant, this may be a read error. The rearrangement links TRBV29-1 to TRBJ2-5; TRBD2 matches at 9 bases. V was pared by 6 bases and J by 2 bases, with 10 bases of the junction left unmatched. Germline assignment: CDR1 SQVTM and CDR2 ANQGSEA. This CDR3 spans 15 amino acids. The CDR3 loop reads CSVAGVAGVQETQYF. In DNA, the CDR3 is TGCAGCGTGGCTGGGGTAGCGGGAGTTCAAGAGACCCAGTACTTC.

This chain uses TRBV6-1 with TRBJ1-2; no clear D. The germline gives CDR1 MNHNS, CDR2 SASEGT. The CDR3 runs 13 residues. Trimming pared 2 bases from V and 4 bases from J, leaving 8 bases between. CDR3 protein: CASSERNFYGYTF. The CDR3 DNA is TGTGCCAGCAGTGAACGGAACTTCTATGGCTACACCTTC.